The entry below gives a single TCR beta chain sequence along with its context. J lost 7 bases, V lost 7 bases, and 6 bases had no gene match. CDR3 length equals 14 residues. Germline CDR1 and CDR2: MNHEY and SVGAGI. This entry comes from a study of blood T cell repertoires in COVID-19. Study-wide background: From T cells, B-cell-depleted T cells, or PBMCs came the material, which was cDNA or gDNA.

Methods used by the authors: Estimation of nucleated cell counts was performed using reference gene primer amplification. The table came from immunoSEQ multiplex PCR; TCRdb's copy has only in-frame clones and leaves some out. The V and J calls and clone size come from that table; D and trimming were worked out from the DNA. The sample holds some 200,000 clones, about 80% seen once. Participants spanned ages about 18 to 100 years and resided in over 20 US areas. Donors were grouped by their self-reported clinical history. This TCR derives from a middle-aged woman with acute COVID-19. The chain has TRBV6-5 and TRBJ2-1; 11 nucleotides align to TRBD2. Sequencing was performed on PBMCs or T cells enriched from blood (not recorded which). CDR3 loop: CASNLAGGRNEQFF. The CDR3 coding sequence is TGTGCCAGCAACCTAGCGGGAGGACGGAATGAGCAGTTCTTC.